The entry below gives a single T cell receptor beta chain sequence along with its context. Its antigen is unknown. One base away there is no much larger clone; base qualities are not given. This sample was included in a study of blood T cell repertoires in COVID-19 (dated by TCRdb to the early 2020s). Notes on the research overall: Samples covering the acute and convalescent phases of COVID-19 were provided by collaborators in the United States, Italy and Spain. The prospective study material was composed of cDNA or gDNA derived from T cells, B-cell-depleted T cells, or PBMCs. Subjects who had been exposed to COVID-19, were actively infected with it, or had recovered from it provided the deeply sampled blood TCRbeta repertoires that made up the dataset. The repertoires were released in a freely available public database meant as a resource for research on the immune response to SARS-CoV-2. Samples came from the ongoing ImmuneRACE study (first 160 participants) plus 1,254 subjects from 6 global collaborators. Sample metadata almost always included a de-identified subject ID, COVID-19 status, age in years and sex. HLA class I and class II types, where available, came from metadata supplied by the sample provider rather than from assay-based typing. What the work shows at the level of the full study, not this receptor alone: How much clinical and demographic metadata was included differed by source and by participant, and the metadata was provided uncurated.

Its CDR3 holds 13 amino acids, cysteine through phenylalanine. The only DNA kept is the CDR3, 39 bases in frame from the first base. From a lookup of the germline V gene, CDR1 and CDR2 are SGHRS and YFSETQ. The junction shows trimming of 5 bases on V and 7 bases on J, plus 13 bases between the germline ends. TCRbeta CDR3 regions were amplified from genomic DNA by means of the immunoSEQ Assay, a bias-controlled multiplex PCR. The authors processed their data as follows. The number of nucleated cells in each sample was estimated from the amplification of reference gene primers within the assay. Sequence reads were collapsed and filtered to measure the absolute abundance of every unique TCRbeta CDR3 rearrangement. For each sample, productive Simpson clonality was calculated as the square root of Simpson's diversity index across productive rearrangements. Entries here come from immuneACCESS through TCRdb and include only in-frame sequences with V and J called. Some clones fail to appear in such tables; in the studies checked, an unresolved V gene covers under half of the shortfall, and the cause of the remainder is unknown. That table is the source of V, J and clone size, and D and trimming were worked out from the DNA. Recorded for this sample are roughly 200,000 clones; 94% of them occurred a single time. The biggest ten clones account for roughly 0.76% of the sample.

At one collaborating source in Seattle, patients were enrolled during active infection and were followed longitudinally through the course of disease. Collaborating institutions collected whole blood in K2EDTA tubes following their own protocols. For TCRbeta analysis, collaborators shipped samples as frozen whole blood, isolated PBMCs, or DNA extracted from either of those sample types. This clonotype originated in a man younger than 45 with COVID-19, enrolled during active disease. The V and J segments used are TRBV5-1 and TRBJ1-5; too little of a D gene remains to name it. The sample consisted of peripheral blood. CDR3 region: CASSPSGKQPQHF. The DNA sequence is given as TGCGCCAGCAGTCCCTCGGGGAAACAGCCCCAGCATTTT.